This passage covers 22 T cell receptor beta chains from one sample sequenced in a study of CD8 T cells in ankylosing spondylitis. TCRdb re-analysed the 5' RACE reads in MiXCR, keeping a single row per CDR3 protein. The sample consists of around 300,000 distinct CDR3 sequences, 11% of them appearing once. Source material: blood, either unsorted or a sorted T cell fraction (not recorded which). The receptors shown here come from a female donor with ankylosing spondylitis or in good health (not recorded which).

This chain links TRBV7-8 with TRBJ1-2, with D tentatively TRBD1 (5 bases). V lost 7 bases and J lost 6, with 15 bases in between. Germline V gives CDR1 SGHVS, CDR2 FQNEAQ. This CDR3 has 13 amino acids. CDR3 nucleotides: TGTGCCAGCACCACTAATCGGGGCGATGGCTACACCTTC. Its translation: CASTTNRGDGYTF.

This clonotype has at least ten counts. The genes are TRBV29-1 and TRBJ2-3; no definite D call. Germline CDR1 and CDR2: SQVTM and ANQGSEA. The CDR3 length is 14 residues. V was pared by 4 bases and J by 0 bases, with 11 bases between. CDR3 region: CSVAADTSTDTQYF. As DNA, the CDR3 is TGCAGCGTTGCGGCGGATACTAGCACAGATACGCAGTATTTT.

This clonotype has ten or more counts. The J gene is TRBJ1-2, the V gene TRBV30; the D is unclear. The germline V and J ends were trimmed by 7 bases and 4 bases, with 13 bases remaining between them. The CDR3 totals 12 residues. The germline V gene encodes CDR1 GTSNPN and CDR2 SVGIG (reference sequence). The CDR3 sequence: CAFPAGAYGYTF. The CDR3 region has the DNA TGTGCCTTCCCAGCGGGAGCCTATGGCTACACCTTC.

This clonotype came up a few times. This chain uses TRBV5-1 with TRBJ1-6, with a possible D match to TRBD1 (5 bases). CDR3 length: 15 residues. Germline lookup yields CDR1 SGHRS and CDR2 YFSETQ. V lost 0 bases to trimming and J lost 8 bases, with 12 bases between them. The CDR3 protein is CASSLEGRPDSPLHF. The CDR3, as DNA: TGCGCCAGCAGCTTGGAGGGGAGGCCGGATTCACCCCTCCACTTT.

This clonotype was recorded many times. The chain is built from TRBV20-1 and TRBJ2-5; 8 bases are a match to TRBD1. V shed 5 bases and J 5 bases; nucleotides not matched to a gene: 7. Per germline, CDR1 DFQATT and CDR2 SNEGSKA (reference sequence). The CDR3 spans 13 residues. The CDR3 bases are TGCAGTGCTCCGGACAGGGATGGGGAGACCCAGTACTTC. Protein product: CSAPDRDGETQYF.

This clonotype was counted many times. V and J are TRBV15 and TRBJ1-5; D gene unclear. Deletions cut 3 bases from V and 9 bases from J, with 9 bases between. This CDR3 is 12 amino acids long. Looked up from germline, CDR1 is LNHNV and CDR2 is YYDKDF (reference sequence). In DNA form, the CDR3 reads TGTGCCACCAGCAGGGAAAATTGGCCCCAGCATTTT. Protein sequence: CATSRENWPQHF.

This clonotype was detected ten times or more. The CDR3 DNA reads TGCAGTGCCCGACTAGCGGGAGTGACCTACAATGAGCAGTTCTTC. This gives the protein CSARLAGVTYNEQFF. The chain links TRBV20-1 to TRBJ2-1, with 12 nucleotides matching TRBD2. The CDR3 runs to 15 residues. Germline V gene data show CDR1 as DFQATT and CDR2 as SNEGSKA (reference sequence). V shed 6 bases, J shed 2 bases, and the junction held 5 bases outside the gene matches.

V is TRBV20-1 and J is TRBJ2-1, with D tentatively TRBD2 (5 bases). This CDR3 is built from 15 residues. Looked up from germline, CDR1 is DFQATT and CDR2 is SNEGSKA (reference sequence). The V and J ends lost 0 bases and 6 bases respectively, with 15 bases between them. As DNA, the CDR3 is TGCAGTGCTAGAGATCATAAGCGGATATTCAATGAGCAGTTCTTC. Its protein is CSARDHKRIFNEQFF.

Many counts were recorded for this clonotype. The gene calls are TRBV5-1 and TRBJ1-3; D ambiguous. CDR3 length: 16 residues. V dropped 0 bases and J dropped 0 bases, with 10 bases sitting between them. CDR1 SGHRS and CDR2 YFSETQ come from the germline V gene. In DNA, the CDR3 is TGCGCCAGCAGCTTGGAATCCTTGAGCTCTGGAAACACCATATATTTT. It codes for CASSLESLSSGNTIYF.

On this clonotype itself: One base away lies a much larger clone, so this may be a sequencing read error. The rearrangement uses TRBV6-5 and TRBJ1-2; D perhaps matches TRBD1 (5 bases). The CDR3 spans 15 residues. The germline CDR1 and CDR2 sequences are MNHEY and SVGAGI. The CDR3 DNA sequence: TGTGCCAGCAGTTACTCAGGGGTTTCTAACTATGGCGACACCTTC. Its translation is CASSYSGVSNYGDTF.

The J gene is TRBJ2-7, the V gene TRBV5-1, with TRBD2 identical over 7 bases. V lost 5 bases to trimming and J lost 2 bases; unmatched junction nucleotides: 10. CDR1 is SGHRS, CDR2 YFSETQ, per germline. The CDR3 extends over 15 amino acids. CDR3 in DNA: TGCGCCAGCAGAAAACCAAGCGGGGCTGCCTACGAGCAGTACTTC. Protein sequence: CASRKPSGAAYEQYF.

At least ten counts were recorded for this clonotype. The chain has TRBV29-1 and TRBJ2-6; no definite D call. Germline V lookup: CDR1 SQVTM, CDR2 ANQGSEA. The CDR3 has 13 amino acids. V gave up 8 bases and J gave up 0 bases, with 8 bases separating them. The CDR3 DNA sequence: TGCAGCTTCCAAAACTCTGGGGCCAACGTCCTGACTTTC. Encoded protein: CSFQNSGANVLTF.

The table lists this clonotype with many counts. The chain joins TRBV20-1 to TRBJ2-1, with D perhaps TRBD2 (6 bases). The CDR3 loop spans 16 amino acids. Germline V CDR1 and CDR2: DFQATT, SNEGSKA (reference sequence). Trimming left V 5 bases short and J 10 bases short, with 27 bases between. Here the CDR3 reads CSADGRGSTLAREQFF. CDR3 coding DNA: TGCAGTGCTGACGGACGGGGGTCCACCCTAGCCCGGGAGCAGTTCTTC.

In its sample, this clonotype was seen many times. V usage is TRBV20-1 and J usage is TRBJ1-4; D ambiguous. This CDR3 spans 15 amino acids. CDR1 and CDR2 from the germline V gene are DFQATT and SNEGSKA (reference sequence). With 6 bases removed from V and 3 bases from J, the gap between germline ends came to 17 bases. The CDR3 spells CSAITAAQANEKLFF. In nucleotides, the CDR3 is TGCAGTGCGATAACGGCTGCGCAGGCTAATGAAAAACTGTTTTTT.

This clonotype was found many times. V usage is TRBV6-1 and J usage is TRBJ2-7; 7 bases align to TRBD1. The ends lost 3 bases at V and 2 bases at J; junction bases unmatched: 4. There are 14 residues in the CDR3. Germline CDR1 reads MNHNS; CDR2 reads SASEGT. CDR3 residues: CASSDRTGTYEQYF. CDR3 DNA: TGTGCCAGCAGTGACCGGACAGGCACCTACGAGCAGTACTTC.

The chain uses TRBV27 and TRBJ1-1; D not resolved. This CDR3 has 14 amino acids. Germline CDR1 MNHEY, CDR2 SMNVEV (reference sequence). V lost 0 bases to trimming and J lost 0 bases, with 5 bases between them. CDR3 DNA: TGTGCCAGCAGTTTATCTTCAGTGAACACTGAAGCTTTCTTT. Protein sequence: CASSLSSVNTEAFF.

The CDR3 coding sequence is TGCAGTGCTGTAAAGGGTTCCTACAATGAGCAGTTCTTC. Protein product: CSAVKGSYNEQFF. The gene calls are TRBV20-1 and TRBJ2-1, with no clear D. There are 13 residues in the CDR3. Looked up from germline, CDR1 is DFQATT and CDR2 is SNEGSKA (reference sequence). Between the trimmed V and J ends, which lost 5 bases and 1 base, there was a span of 9 bases.

This clonotype occurred a few times. V gene TRBV5-1 combines with J gene TRBJ1-1, with 8 bases fitting TRBD1. The V and J ends lost 4 bases and 10 bases, in that order; junction bases with no gene match: 15. The germline V gene encodes CDR1 SGHRS and CDR2 YFSETQ. The CDR3 spans 15 residues. The CDR3 DNA sequence: TGCGCCAGCAGCGCTGGGGGAGAACAGGGGGGAGGAGCTTTCTTT. Its translation is CASSAGGEQGGGAFF.

This clonotype has at least ten counts. The genes are TRBV10-2 and TRBJ1-5; 9 nucleotides match TRBD1. With 8 bases clipped from V and 1 base from J, the junction kept 0 bases outside the gene matches. The V gene's germline CDR1 is WSHSY and CDR2 SAAADI. This CDR3 has 13 amino acids. The CDR3 bases are TGCGCCAGCGGGACAGGGAGCAATCAGCCCCAGCATTTT. Amino acid sequence: CASGTGSNQPQHF.

V usage is TRBV6-2 or TRBV6-3 and J usage is TRBJ1-1; TRBD1 matches 8 bases. CDR1 is MNHEY and CDR2 is SVGEGT in the germline V gene. The ends lost 7 bases at V and 10 bases at J; junction bases unmatched: 11. This CDR3 has 13 residues. This chain's CDR3 is CASTNAYRGGAFF. For the CDR3, the DNA is TGTGCCAGCACCAACGCGTACAGGGGGGGAGCTTTCTTT.

Regarding this clonotype: This may come from a read error, since a much larger clone is one base off. The J gene is TRBJ2-3, the V gene TRBV7-2, with 8 bases aligning to TRBD2. This CDR3 is 13 amino acids long. J was trimmed by 2 bases and V by 10 bases; bases with no gene match: 5. Germline CDR1 is SGHTA and CDR2 is FQGNSA. CDR3 loop: CATLAGITDTQYF. In nucleotides, the CDR3 is TGTGCCACTTTAGCGGGAATCACAGATACGCAGTATTTT.

This clonotype was observed at least ten times. The J gene is TRBJ2-1, the V gene TRBV29-1, with a weak D call TRBD1 (5 bases). Germline lookup yields CDR1 SQVTM and CDR2 ANQGSEA. V lost 6 bases and J lost 4, with 13 bases in between. The CDR3 length is 13 residues. The chain's CDR3 is CSVGQDAYNEQFF. As DNA, the CDR3 is TGCAGCGTCGGACAAGACGCTTACAATGAGCAGTTCTTC.